This is a list of T cell receptor beta chains from one sample in a study of blood T cell repertoires in COVID-19. Using immunoSEQ multiplex PCR, the repertoire was profiled, and TCRdb retains in-frame clones only, with some absent. The sample has approximately 240,000 clones; approximately 79% are singletons. Material for sequencing was peripheral blood. The source of these receptors is a woman of 80 years or more with active or convalescent COVID-19. The CDR3 runs from the conserved cysteine through the conserved F or W. The order of the fields is V gene, J gene, D gene, clone size, CDR3 DNA, CDR3 protein. The D gene is left open where the match is weak. Size tells how often a clone was seen (once, few, many) or the class of an expanded clone, and some rows leave it out.

>TRBV19|TRBJ2-1|TRBD1|once
TGTGCCAGCCGAGCCGGGACAGGGAATGAGCAGTTCTTC
CASRAGTGNEQFF
>TRBV28|TRBJ1-2|NA|NA
TGTGCCAGCAGTCTTCCAGGGGCCAACTATGGCTACACCTTC
CASSLPGANYGYTF
>TRBV5-1|TRBJ2-5|TRBD1|once
TGCGCCAGCAGCAAACAGGGGGGAGAGACCCAGTACTTC
CASSKQGGETQYF
>TRBV6-5|TRBJ1-4|NA|NA
TGTGCCAGCAGTTACTCGGGGGCATCGGAAAAACTGTTTTTT
CASSYSGASEKLFF
>TRBV19|TRBJ2-1|NA|NA
TGTGCCAGTAGTATAGTGGGGCCAAGAACCTCCAGTGAGCAGTTCTTC
CASSIVGPRTSSEQFF
>TRBV27|TRBJ1-5|TRBD1|few
TGTGCCAGCACCCCACCGGGACAGGGATCGGATATCGAGCCCCAGCATTTT
CASTPPGQGSDIEPQHF
>TRBV28|TRBJ2-1|NA|NA
TGTGCCAGCAGTTCCCTGGGCCCTAACAATGAGCAGTTCTTC
CASSSLGPNNEQFF
>TRBV5-6|TRBJ2-5|TRBD1|NA
TGTGCCAGCAGCCTGGGGACAGGGGATTGGGAGACCCAGTACTTC
CASSLGTGDWETQYF
>TRBV5-4|TRBJ1-5|NA|NA
TGTGCCAGCAGCTTGTGGGGCCACAATCAGCCCCAGCATTTT
CASSLWGHNQPQHF
>TRBV27|TRBJ1-1|NA|once
TGTGCCAGGACAGAGAACACTGAAGCTTTCTTT
CARTENTEAFF
>TRBV2|TRBJ1-4|NA|NA
TGTGCCAGCAGTGAAAGGTACAGGACGGGTGAAAAACTGTTTTTT
CASSERYRTGEKLFF
>TRBV7-9|TRBJ2-7|TRBD1|NA
TGTGCCAGCAGCGGGGCGAGAGGACAGGGGGCCTACGAGCAGTACTTC
CASSGARGQGAYEQYF
>TRBV18|TRBJ1-3|NA|few
TGTGCCAGCTCACCATCTTCACTAACGCTCGCTGGAAACACCATATATTTT
CASSPSSLTLAGNTIYF
>TRBV2|TRBJ2-2|NA|NA
TGTGCCAGCAGTGAAGCGACAAACAGGGTCACCGGGGAGCTGTTTTTT
CASSEATNRVTGELFF
>TRBV5-1|TRBJ1-2|NA|few
TGCGCCAGCAGCTTGCCGGGGAGTGATGGTGGCTACACCTTC
CASSLPGSDGGYTF
>TRBV10-3|TRBJ1-5|NA|NA
TGTGCCATCAGTGAGTCAGTCGGTGTGCCCCAGCATTTT
CAISESVGVPQHF
>TRBV7-2|TRBJ1-2|NA|once
TGTGCCAGCAGCTTAGGAGGGGGAAATGGCTACACCTTC
CASSLGGGNGYTF